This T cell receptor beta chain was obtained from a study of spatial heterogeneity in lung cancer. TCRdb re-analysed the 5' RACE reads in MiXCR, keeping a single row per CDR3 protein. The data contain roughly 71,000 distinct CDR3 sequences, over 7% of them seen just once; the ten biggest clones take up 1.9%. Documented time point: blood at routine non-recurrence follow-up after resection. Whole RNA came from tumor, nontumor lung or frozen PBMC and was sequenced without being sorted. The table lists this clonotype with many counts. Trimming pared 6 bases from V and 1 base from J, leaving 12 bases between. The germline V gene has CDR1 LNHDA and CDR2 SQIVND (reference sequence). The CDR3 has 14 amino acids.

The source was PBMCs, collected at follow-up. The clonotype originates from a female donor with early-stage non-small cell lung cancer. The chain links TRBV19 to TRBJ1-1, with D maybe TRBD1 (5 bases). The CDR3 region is CASSQVGGNTEAFF. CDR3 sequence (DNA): TGTGCCAGTAGCCAGGTGGGGGGGAACACTGAAGCTTTCTTT.